This T cell receptor beta chain was captured by sequencing in a study of identical twins. This clonotype has a count of ten or more. The CDR3 contains 15 residues. Germline V CDR1 and CDR2: SGHRS, YFSETQ. Trimming took off 4 bases at V and 3 bases at J, with 17 bases between the two ends. One entry per CDR3 protein, called by TCRdb with MiXCR from the 5' RACE reads. Of fewer than 450,000 distinct CDR3 sequences in the sample, 9% to 10% were seen once. This chain uses TRBV5-1 with TRBJ2-7, with D possibly matching TRBD2 (6 bases). The sequenced material came from naive T cells sorted from blood. This clonotype was obtained from a woman aged 45-60 years in good health. CDR3 loop: CASSPGQVGGYEQYF. CDR3 nucleotide sequence: TGCGCCAGCAGCCCAGGACAAGTGGGGGGCTACGAGCAGTACTTC.